This TCR beta chain is from a study of CXCR3-negative and CXCR3-positive naive CD8 T cells. On this clonotype itself: Its cognate antigen is unknown.

The CDR3 runs to 15 residues. In germline, CDR1 is SQVTM, CDR2 ANQGSEA. Points from the study as a whole: TRBV-TRBJ usage was similar across naive CXCR3 subsets but distinct in memory cells. Surface CD5 matched across naive subsets, and TRB CDR3 properties served to infer TCR strength. Against CXCR3-negative naive cells, CXCR3-positive naive cells showed more hydrophobic TRB CDR3s. For memory CD8+ cells diversity was much lower, but both naive subsets had comparably high diversity.

Carrying UMI labels, the TRB cDNA libraries were prepared through 5' RACE. Using the 5' RACE reads, TCRdb records one entry per CDR3 protein without DNA. Here the sample table reports 84,000 or so distinct CDR3 sequences. This receptor was identified in a human donor in good health. Some clones in this sample may be carry-over from other donors' samples. The chain uses TRBV29-1 and TRBJ1-1; TCRdb names TRBD1, which stays unverified in the absence of DNA. The source material was naive CXCR3- CD8+ T cells from blood. The subset: CD45RO-CCR7+CD27+CD95- naive CD8+ T cells lacking CXCR3 (TNR3-). CDR3 loop: CSVEGSIGAGTEAFF.